The 18 T cell receptor beta chains in this list originate from one sample, sequenced in a study of human T cells and chemical hapten exposure. Documented time point: patch test 3, about 24 weeks after DPC sensitization. Treatment here: therapeutic diphenylcyclopropenone sensitization with weekly scalp DPC. In TCRdb, the RACE reads were re-called with MiXCR into one record per CDR3 protein. The sample has some 79,000 distinct CDR3 sequences; 10% to 13% are singletons. The material sequenced was whole blood, taken in connection with sensitization to the hapten diphenylcyclopropenone (DPC). These receptors all stem from a woman between 50 and 59 years old with alopecia areata. Some clones in this sample may be carry-over from other donors' samples.

This clonotype was detected ten times or more. This chain links TRBV27 with TRBJ2-1; tentative D call: TRBD2 (6 bases). CDR1 is MNHEY and CDR2 is SMNVEV in the germline V gene (reference sequence). Trimming took 8 bases from V and 1 from J, leaving 9 bases between them. The CDR3 totals 13 residues. The CDR3 coding sequence is TGTGCCAGCCGGCGGGGTTCCTACAATGAGCAGTTCTTC. Translating gives CASRRGSYNEQFF.

In the case of this clonotype: A read error may be the cause here, since a much bigger clone is one base away. The chain has TRBV12-3 or TRBV12-4 and TRBJ2-7; no definite D call. Trimming took 6 bases from V and 0 from J, leaving 15 bases between them. The CDR3 runs 15 residues. CDR3 coding DNA: TGTGCCAGCAGAATCGGACGCAGCCACTCCTACGAGCAGTACTTC. This encodes CASRIGRSHSYEQYF.

The V and J genes are TRBV19 and TRBJ2-1; 12 bases map to TRBD2. The junction had 5 bases not matched to a gene; V was cut back by 5 bases and J by 6 bases. CDR1 and CDR2 from the germline V gene are LNHDA and SQIVND (reference sequence). The CDR3 has 15 amino acids. For the CDR3, the DNA is TGTGCCAGTAGTCCCCCTAGCGGGAGGGCCAATGAGCAGTTCTTC. The encoded protein is CASSPPSGRANEQFF.

In this sample, this clonotype turned up many times. The rearrangement links TRBV6-6 to TRBJ2-7; 11 bases line up with TRBD1. Germline trimming cut 8 bases from V and 2 bases from J; bases unmatched to any gene: 8. Germline V gene sequence: CDR1 MNHNY, CDR2 SVGAGI (reference sequence). This CDR3 has 15 residues. CDR3 loop: CASSLPGQGAYEQYF. The CDR3 nucleotides are TGTGCCAGCTCCTTACCGGGACAGGGGGCCTACGAGCAGTACTTC.

The chain links TRBV28 to TRBJ2-1; the match to TRBD2 covers 15 bases. The CDR3 has 12 amino acids. Looked up from germline, CDR1 is MDHEN and CDR2 is SYDVKM. Trimming took 11 bases from V and 13 from J; bases not matched to a gene: 6. For the CDR3, the DNA is TGTGCCCTCAGGGGACTAGCGGGAGGTCAGTTCTTC. Its translation: CALRGLAGGQFF.

This clonotype was observed at least ten times. This chain links TRBV12-3 or TRBV12-4 with TRBJ1-5; 8 bases are shared with TRBD1. The CDR3 loop spans 16 amino acids. The ends lost 5 bases at V and 0 bases at J; junction bases unmatched: 6. DNA for the CDR3: TGTGCCAGCAGTCCCCTAGGACAGGGTAGCAATCAGCCCCAGCATTTT. Protein product: CASSPLGQGSNQPQHF.

Many counts were recorded for this clonotype. The chain uses TRBV6-6 and TRBJ1-1, with D uncertain. CDR3 length equals 15 residues. Germline values: CDR1 MNHNY, CDR2 SVGAGI (reference sequence). V was trimmed by 4 bases and J by 3 bases, leaving 15 bases between them. The chain's CDR3 is CASSSRHGEDTEAFF. In DNA form, the CDR3 reads TGTGCCAGCAGTTCCCGACATGGGGAGGACACTGAAGCTTTCTTT.

This clonotype was found many times. This chain uses TRBV5-1 with TRBJ2-7; D gene unclear. From germline, CDR1 is SGHRS and CDR2 YFSETQ. The CDR3 consists of 12 residues. With 0 bases removed from V and 6 bases from J, the gap between germline ends came to 7 bases. CDR3 loop: CASSLGSAEQYF. CDR3 in DNA: TGCGCCAGCAGCTTGGGTAGTGCCGAGCAGTACTTC.

This clonotype was seen a few times. This chain joins TRBV7-6 and TRBJ2-5, with 8 bases that match TRBD1. CDR1 is SGHVS and CDR2 is FNYEAQ in the germline V gene. The V segment lost 3 bases and the J segment 5 bases; nucleotides outside the gene matches: 5. The CDR3 is 14 residues long. The CDR3 sequence: CASSFSRGLETQYF. In DNA form, the CDR3 reads TGTGCCAGCAGCTTCAGCAGGGGGCTTGAGACCCAGTACTTC.

This clonotype appeared many times. V gene TRBV12-3 or TRBV12-4 combines with J gene TRBJ2-7; perhaps TRBD1 as D (5 bases). This CDR3 contains 15 residues. V was trimmed by 4 bases and J by 6 bases, leaving 19 bases between them. The DNA for the CDR3 is TGTGCCAGCAGTTATAATTTTGCAGGGCGGCTCGAGCAGTACTTC. It codes for CASSYNFAGRLEQYF.

This clonotype occurred a few times. The chain employs TRBV5-1 and TRBJ2-5; D unclear. The CDR3 runs 12 residues. In germline, CDR1 is SGHRS, CDR2 YFSETQ. V lost 0 bases and J 5 bases, leaving 5 bases between the germline ends. CDR3 DNA: TGCGCCAGCAGCTTGGAGGCTGAGACCCAGTACTTC. Translating it yields CASSLEAETQYF.

This clonotype was recorded many times. V usage is TRBV5-4 and J usage is TRBJ2-7; no definite D call. CDR3 length equals 14 residues. With 0 bases removed from V and 1 base from J, the gap between germline ends came to 8 bases. The germline gives CDR1 SGHNT, CDR2 YYREEE (reference sequence). For the CDR3, the DNA is TGTGCCAGCAGCTTGGGTTTCAGGTCCTACGAGCAGTACTTC. Residues: CASSLGFRSYEQYF. The full variable domain, its missing parts supplied by reference TRBV5-4 and TRBJ2-7, is ETGVTQSPTHLIKTRGQQVTLRCSSQSGHNTVSWYQQALGQGPQFIFQYYREEENGRGNFPPRFSGLQFPNYSSELNVNALELDDSALYLCASSLGFRSYEQYFGPGTRLTVT.

The table lists this clonotype with many counts. The chain has TRBV7-9 and TRBJ2-2; 10 bases agree with TRBD2. J gave up 3 bases and V 5 bases, and 6 bases lay outside the gene matches. CDR1 SEHNR and CDR2 FQNEAQ come from the germline V gene (reference sequence). The CDR3 has 16 amino acids. CDR3 loop: CASSTLAGVYTGELFF. In DNA form, the CDR3 reads TGTGCCAGCAGCACGCTAGCGGGAGTTTACACCGGGGAGCTGTTTTTT.

This clonotype has only a few counts. The chain couples TRBV28 to TRBJ2-1; TRBD2 matches 11 bases. Looked up from germline, CDR1 is MDHEN and CDR2 is SYDVKM. Trimming took 9 bases from V and 10 from J; bases not matched to a gene: 20. The CDR3 is 17 residues long. The CDR3 nucleotides read TGTGCCAGTATCCCGCTAGCGGGAGGAACCCGGAAGTCGGAGCAGTTCTTC. This codes for CASIPLAGGTRKSEQFF.

This clonotype showed up just a few times. V and J are TRBV6-2 or TRBV6-3 and TRBJ2-1; D is possibly TRBD2 (5 bases). CDR1 is MNHEY and CDR2 is SVGEGT in the germline V gene. The V end was cut by 4 bases, the J end by 1 base, with 8 bases between. The CDR3 is 14 residues long. As DNA, the CDR3 is TGTGCCAGCAGTTCGAGCGGATCCTACAATGAGCAGTTCTTC. It translates to CASSSSGSYNEQFF.

In its sample, this clonotype ranks as medium-sized. The chain is built from TRBV29-1 and TRBJ2-5; D possibly corresponds to TRBD2 (5 bases). The germline V gene has CDR1 SQVTM and CDR2 ANQGSEA. The CDR3 loop spans 13 amino acids. V was cut by 7 bases and J by 0 bases, with 12 bases left in between. The CDR3 region has the DNA TGCAGCGCCTCTGGAGGAAACCAAGAGACCCAGTACTTC. It translates to CSASGGNQETQYF.

The chain combines TRBV29-1 with TRBJ2-1; possibly TRBD2 for D (5 bases). Trimming removed 1 base at V and 6 bases at J, with 10 bases between. This CDR3 spans 13 amino acids. Germline V gives CDR1 SQVTM, CDR2 ANQGSEA. Written as DNA, the CDR3 is TGCAGCGTTGAAGGAGGGAATGGCAATGAGCAGTTCTTC. Amino acids: CSVEGGNGNEQFF.

The V and J genes are TRBV11-2 and TRBJ2-6; the D gene could be TRBD1 or TRBD2 (5 bases each). The V gene's germline CDR1 is SGHAT and CDR2 FQNNGV. CDR3 length equals 16 residues. V lost 7 bases and J 2 bases, leaving 15 bases between the germline ends. CDR3 loop: CASTPRAGTGANVLTF. DNA for the CDR3: TGTGCCAGCACCCCGCGGGCAGGGACTGGGGCCAACGTCCTGACTTTC.